The text below deals with one T cell receptor (beta chain). What this receptor recognizes is not known. Base qualities are missing; no much larger clone stands one base away. Amplification of TCR beta CDR3 regions was carried out from RNA transcripts. The first round of RT-PCR for the TCR CDR3 was performed with the HTBI primer set and the Qiagen OneStep RT-PCR kit. Libraries were constructed in a second round of multiplex PCR, after which size selection and purification were performed. Sequencing of the libraries was done on an Illumina HiSeq2000 using paired-end 100 bp reads. In the original analysis: SOAPnuke was used to process the raw data, removing reads that contained adapters or uncalled bases, had a mean Phred below 15, or lacked an exact match to the constant primer or identifier. High-quality paired reads were merged using COPE v1.2.5, and each unique nucleotide sequence was defined as a clonotype. MiTCR v1.1 was used to align the clonotypes against IMGT TRBV, TRBD and TRBJ reference segments. Only V-J combinations with frequency above 0.0001, covering roughly 99% of repertoires, were analysed. A TCS score was defined as the ratio of F50 (clonal expansion) to E x V (chaos), with BLOSUM62-based TCRdist applied between CDR3 peptides within each V-J. Welch's t-statistics and random forest reduced roughly 540 V-J features to 13, which were used in a naive Bayes classifier (R e1071). TCRdb ran its own pipeline on the public reads, namely fastp trimming at Q25 and MiXCR clone calling, and kept in-frame beta chains. Entries are consolidated by CDR3 protein sequence, retaining the most common genes and DNA. These V and J calls originate from TCRdb's pipeline instead of the authors' own analysis. The sample includes some 600,000 distinct CDR3 sequences, with 40% to 55% observed a single time. Roughly 8.2% of the sample comes from the top ten.

This sample is drawn from a study of T cells in Graves' hyperthyroidism and ophthalmopathy (dated by TCRdb to the late 2010s). Study-level background: TCR V-J signatures able to tell the groups apart were searched for in a discovery cohort of 100 or so patients, of whom 40 to 45 had Graves' ophthalmopathy and under 65 had stable Graves' hyperthyroidism. After blood sampling, hyperthyroidism patients were treated with methimazole at a starting dose of 30 mg daily, and ophthalmopathy patients were treated with high-dose intravenous methylprednisolone. The roughly 94 discovery patients were randomly divided into training and test sets at a 7:3 ratio. An independent validation cohort of fewer than 20 hyperthyroidism patients and about 15 patients who later progressed to ophthalmopathy tested prospective prediction of ophthalmopathy. Thyroid tissue and blood T-cell repertoires from about six Graves' hyperthyroidism patients were also compared in the study. The paper reports TCR Vbeta CDR3 sequencing of roughly 140 peripheral blood samples: around 45 ophthalmopathy, fewer than 80 hyperthyroidism and around 17 progressor patients. What the work shows at the level of the full study, not this receptor alone: A 13 V-J signature model separated ophthalmopathy from stable hyperthyroidism, with just over 85% sensitivity and roughly 81% specificity in cross-validation and 80%/75% in testing. Blood samples also contained most of the expanded thyroid clonotypes (frequency above 0.001), which suggests that blood repertoires may reflect thyroid immune responses. No statistical method was used to fix the sample size in advance, and group allocation was not hidden from the investigators. In validation, the model predicted progression to ophthalmopathy a median of roughly 6.1 months before onset, with roughly 71% sensitivity and about 75% specificity.

V is cut by 11 bases and J by 1 base, and the space between the germline ends is 0 bases. CDR1 and CDR2, per the germline V gene, are ENHRY and SYGVKD. The CDR3 goes from the cysteine to the phenylalanine over 10 residues. Kept here is only the CDR3 DNA, which spans 30 bases and is read in frame from base 1. Graves' hyperthyroidism was defined as stable when no progression to ophthalmopathy occurred over 18 months of follow-up. The hyperthyroidism patients were between 18 and 65 years old and newly diagnosed, with a disease duration of less than 2 months. Exclusion was applied to patients with uncontrolled infections, other autoimmune diseases, pregnancy or lactation. Clinical symptoms, serum thyroxine and TRAb, thyroid ultrasound, and orbital computed tomography formed the basis for the diagnoses. Trizol reagent was used to extract total RNA, and RNA quality was then checked on an Agilent 2100 Bioanalyzer.

The origin of this receptor is a young woman with Graves' hyperthyroidism. Donor details come from another sample of the same person, matched by shared clones. The V and J genes are TRBV10-3 and TRBJ1-6, with the D gene too uncertain to name. The sequenced sample consisted of peripheral blood or thyroid tissue (not recorded which). The encoded CDR3 is CASYNSPLHF. The nucleotides read TGTGCCTCCTATAATTCACCCCTCCACTTT.